This T cell receptor (beta chain) is from a study of post-analysis software for immune sequencing data. Study outcomes and limitations: Relative to controls, patients had five TRBV segments at higher frequency, with TRBV5-6, TRBV5-1 and TRBV20-1 among these. Compared against controls, patients with multiple sclerosis displayed significantly lower normalized Chao1 diversity.

Researchers reported that TCR beta cDNA libraries carried unique molecular identifiers. Once 1 to 10 million T cells were used, 400,000 to 550,000 cDNA molecules resulted. MiXCR, run by TCRdb on the PCR reads, gives a single entry per CDR3 protein. The sample yields approximately 440,000 distinct CDR3 sequences, around 40% seen once. The CDR3 length is 15 residues. Germline V CDR1 and CDR2: SGHAT, FQNNGV. Trimming removed 5 bases from V and 4 bases from J, with 17 bases in between. The table lists this clonotype with a few counts. Its cognate antigen is unknown. This sequence originates from a girl aged 10 to 17 with multiple sclerosis. Sequencing was performed on blood. The chain combines TRBV11-2 with TRBJ1-1, with D maybe TRBD1 (6 bases). CDR3 in amino acids: CASSRWGQGFTEAFF. CDR3 DNA sequence: TGTGCCAGCAGCCGATGGGGGCAGGGCTTCACTGAAGCTTTCTTT.